The T cell receptor beta chain described here comes from a study of cytomegalovirus exposure and HLA in healthy donors. Study-wide points: Accounts indicate the classifier identified cytomegalovirus status with strong specificity and sensitivity. Rarity characterized most TCR sequences, yet some public TCRs appeared in many donors.

The PCR used 60 Vbeta and 13 Jbeta primers. The table came from immunoSEQ multiplex PCR; TCRdb's copy has only in-frame clones and leaves some out. This sample carries roughly 140,000 clones, roughly 72% of them seen once, and the ten largest clones take roughly 2.1%. The CDR3 runs 12 residues. CDR1 is GTSNPN and CDR2 is SVGIG in the germline V gene (reference sequence). The V gene lost 4 bases and the J gene lost 0 bases, with 6 bases spanning the gap. A note on this clone: Its antigen is not identified.

This chain uses TRBV30 with TRBJ1-1, with a possible D match to TRBD1 (6 bases). The sequence was obtained from a man aged 35-49 years in good health and CMV-seronegative. Sequencing was performed on PBMCs. CDR3 sequence: CAWNRVNTEAFF. Written as DNA, the CDR3 is TGTGCCTGGAACAGGGTGAACACTGAAGCTTTCTTT.